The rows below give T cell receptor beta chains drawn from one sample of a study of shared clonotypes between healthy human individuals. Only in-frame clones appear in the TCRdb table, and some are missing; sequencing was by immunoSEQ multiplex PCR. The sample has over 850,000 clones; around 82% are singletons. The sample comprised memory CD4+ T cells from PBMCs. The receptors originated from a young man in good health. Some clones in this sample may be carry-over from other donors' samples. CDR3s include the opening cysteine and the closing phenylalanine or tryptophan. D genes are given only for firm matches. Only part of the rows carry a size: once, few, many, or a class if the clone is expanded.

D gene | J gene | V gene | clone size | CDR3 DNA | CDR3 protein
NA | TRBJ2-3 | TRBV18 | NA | TGTGCCAGCTCACGGTCCGTCCCCCCTGATACGCAGTATTTT | CASSRSVPPDTQYF
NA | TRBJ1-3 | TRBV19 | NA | TGTGCCAGTAATCTTCTGACAGGCACTGGAAACACCATATATTTT | CASNLLTGTGNTIYF
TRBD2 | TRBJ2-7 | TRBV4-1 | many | TGCGCCAGCAGCCAACCGACTAGCGGGGTATACGAGCAGTACTTC | CASSQPTSGVYEQYF
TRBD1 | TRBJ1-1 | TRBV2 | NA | TGTGCCAGCACCAGTACAGGGGGCGCTGAAGCTTTCTTT | CASTSTGGAEAFF
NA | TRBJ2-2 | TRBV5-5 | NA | TGTGCCAGCAGCCCGACTAGCACCGGGGAGCTGTTTTTT | CASSPTSTGELFF
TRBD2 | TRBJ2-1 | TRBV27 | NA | TGTGCCAGCAGTTTATCGAGGGCTAGCGGGAGGGCCGGGTACAATGAGCAGTTCTTC | CASSLSRASGRAGYNEQFF
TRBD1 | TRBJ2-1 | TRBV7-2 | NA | TGTGCCAGCAGCTCAAGGACAGGGCCTAGCTCCTACAATGAGCAGTTCTTC | CASSSRTGPSSYNEQFF
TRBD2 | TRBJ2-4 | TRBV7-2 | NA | TGTGCCAGCAGCTGGTCTAGCGGGCTAAACATTCAGTACTTC | CASSWSSGLNIQYF
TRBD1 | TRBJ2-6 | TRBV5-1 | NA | TGCGCCAGCAGCCGGGACAGGGGGCGGGATAAATTACCCCTGACTTTC | CASSRDRGRDKLPLTF
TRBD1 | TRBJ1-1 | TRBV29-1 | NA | TGCAGCGTTGCAGGGGGCAACACTGAAGCTTTCTTT | CSVAGGNTEAFF
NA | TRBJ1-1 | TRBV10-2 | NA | TGCGCCAGCAGGGACACCCAGAACACTGAAGCTTTCTTT | CASRDTQNTEAFF
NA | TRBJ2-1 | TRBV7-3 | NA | TGTGCCAGCAGCTTAGTGGGAGCCTACAATGAGCAGTTCTTC | CASSLVGAYNEQFF
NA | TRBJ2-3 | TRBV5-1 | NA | TGCGCCAGCAGCTTGGAACTAGCTGGCACAGATACGCAGTATTTT | CASSLELAGTDTQYF
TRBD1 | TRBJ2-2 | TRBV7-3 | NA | TGTGCCAGCAGCCCCCCCGGACAGGGGGCAATCGGGGAGCTGTTTTTT | CASSPPGQGAIGELFF
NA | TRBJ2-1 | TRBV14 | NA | TGTGCCAGCAGCCCCACACGAAGCTCCTACAATGAGCAGTTCTTC | CASSPTRSSYNEQFF
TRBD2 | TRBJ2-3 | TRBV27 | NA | TGTGCCAGCAGTTTAGTGGCTAGCGGGGGTCATACGCAGTATTTT | CASSLVASGGHTQYF
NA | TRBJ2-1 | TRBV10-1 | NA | TGCGCCAGCAGTACCCAGTGGGATGAGCAGTTCTTC | CASSTQWDEQFF
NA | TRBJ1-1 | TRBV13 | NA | TGTGCCAGCAGCTGGTTCGGTAGGGGGACTTACCCTGAAGCTTTCTTT | CASSWFGRGTYPEAFF
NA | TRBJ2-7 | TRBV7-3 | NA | TGTGCCAGCAGCAGGGGGGTAGACAGGTCCTACGAGCAGTACTTC | CASSRGVDRSYEQYF
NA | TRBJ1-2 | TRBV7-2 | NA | TGTGCCAGCAGCTTAGCGCTGGCAGCCAACTATGGCTACACCTTC | CASSLALAANYGYTF
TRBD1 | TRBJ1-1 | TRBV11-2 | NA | TGTGCCAGCAGCCCTCGACAGGGGTTGAACACTGAAGCTTTCTTT | CASSPRQGLNTEAFF
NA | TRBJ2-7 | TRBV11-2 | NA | TGTGCCAGCAGCCAGCCAGGCTACGAGCAGTACTTC | CASSQPGYEQYF